This T cell receptor beta chain was retrieved from a study of cytomegalovirus exposure and HLA in healthy donors. The study's findings and limits: In an earlier analysis, most TCR beta V segments were productive about 87% or about 30% of the time. A later analysis linked around 17,000 TCR beta sequences to HLA alleles at 0.05 false discovery rate. The classifier was said to identify cytomegalovirus status with high specificity and sensitivity. Sequencing depth roughly uniform across donors was assumed in presence/absence analyses.

Germline loops: CDR1 LNHNV, CDR2 YYDKDF (reference sequence). V was pared by 3 bases and J by 5 bases, with 8 bases of the junction left unmatched. The CDR3 has 15 residues. As for this clone: Its matching antigen is unknown.

PCR employed 60 Vbeta and 13 Jbeta primers. Assay: immunoSEQ multiplex PCR; the TCRdb copy retains only in-frame clones and omits some. Here the sample spans 200,000 or so clones, almost 80% being singletons. This TCR was sampled from a man aged 18 to 29 in good health and CMV-seronegative. The J gene is TRBJ2-7, the V gene TRBV15; 9 bases map to TRBD2. Sequencing used PBMCs. CDR3 sequence reads: CATSSSGLALNEQYF. The CDR3 bases are TGTGCCACCAGCAGTTCGGGACTAGCCCTTAACGAGCAGTACTTC.